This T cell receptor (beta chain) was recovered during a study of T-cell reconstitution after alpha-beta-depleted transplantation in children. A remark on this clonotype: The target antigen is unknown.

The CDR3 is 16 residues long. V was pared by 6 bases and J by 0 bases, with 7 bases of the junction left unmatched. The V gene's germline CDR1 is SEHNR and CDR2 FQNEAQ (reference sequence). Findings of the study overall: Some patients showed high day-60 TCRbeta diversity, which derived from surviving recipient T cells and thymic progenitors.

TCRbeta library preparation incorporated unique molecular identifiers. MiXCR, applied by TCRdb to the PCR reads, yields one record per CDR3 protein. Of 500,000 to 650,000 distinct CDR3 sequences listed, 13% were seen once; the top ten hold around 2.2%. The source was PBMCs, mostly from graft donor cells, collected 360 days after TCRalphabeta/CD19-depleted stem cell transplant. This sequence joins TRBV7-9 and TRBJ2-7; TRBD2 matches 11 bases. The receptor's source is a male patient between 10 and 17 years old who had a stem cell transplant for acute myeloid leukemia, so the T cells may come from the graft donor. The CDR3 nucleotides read TGTGCCAGCAGTGGGACTAGCGGTTACGTCTCCTACGAGCAGTACTTC. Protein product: CASSGTSGYVSYEQYF.